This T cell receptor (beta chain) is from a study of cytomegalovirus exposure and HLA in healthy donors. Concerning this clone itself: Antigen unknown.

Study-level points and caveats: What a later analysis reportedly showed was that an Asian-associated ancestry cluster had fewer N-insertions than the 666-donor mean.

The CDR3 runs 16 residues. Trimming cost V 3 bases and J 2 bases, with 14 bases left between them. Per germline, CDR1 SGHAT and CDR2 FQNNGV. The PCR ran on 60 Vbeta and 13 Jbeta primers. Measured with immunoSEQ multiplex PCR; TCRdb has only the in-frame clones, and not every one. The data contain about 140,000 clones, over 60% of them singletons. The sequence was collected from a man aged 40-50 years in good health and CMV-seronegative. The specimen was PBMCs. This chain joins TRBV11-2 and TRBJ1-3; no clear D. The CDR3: CASSFARHFAGNTIYF. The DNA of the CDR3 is TGTGCCAGCAGCTTTGCTAGGCATTTCGCTGGAAACACCATATATTTT. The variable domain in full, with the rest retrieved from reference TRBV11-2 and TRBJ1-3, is EAGVAQSPRYKIIEKRQSVAFWCNPISGHATLYWYQQILGQGPKLLIQFQNNGVVDDSQLPKDRFSAERLKGVDSTLKIQPAKLEDSAVYLCASSFARHFAGNTIYFGEGSWLTVV.